The 28 T cell receptor beta chains given below trace back to one sample, sequenced in a study of blood T cell repertoires in COVID-19. The method was immunoSEQ multiplex PCR; TCRdb's version includes in-frame clones alone and lacks a portion of them. The table includes roughly 200,000 clones, 78% detected once. The sequencing sample was made of peripheral blood. These receptors came from an elderly woman with active or convalescent COVID-19.

This clone was detected a few times. This sequence joins TRBV2 and TRBJ2-4; the D gene is possibly TRBD2 (6 bases). The germline V gene encodes CDR1 SNHLY and CDR2 FYNNEI. The CDR3 is made up of 14 amino acids. Trimming removed 8 bases from V and 2 bases from J, with 13 bases in between. Here the CDR3 DNA reads TGTGCCAGCTCCGGGGGTACCTCCAAAAACATTCAGTACTTC. Amino acids: CASSGGTSKNIQYF.

The rearrangement joins TRBV18 to TRBJ2-5; 13 nucleotides align to TRBD2. This CDR3 is 19 amino acids long. Germline V gene data show CDR1 as KGHSH and CDR2 as LQKENI. With V trimmed by 3 bases and J by 2 bases, 12 bases remained unmatched. The CDR3 protein is CASSPSRWTSGGTQETQYF. Written as DNA, the CDR3 is TGTGCCAGCTCACCGAGTCGATGGACTAGCGGGGGAACACAAGAGACCCAGTACTTC. Filled out from reference TRBV18 and TRBJ2-5, the complete variable domain reads NAGVMQNPRHLVRRRGQEARLRCSPMKGHSHVYWYRQLPEEGLKFMVYLQKENIIDESGMPKERFSAEFPKEGPSILRIQQVVRGDSAAYFCASSPSRWTSGGTQETQYFGPGTRLLVL.

The J gene is TRBJ1-1, the V gene TRBV28, with TRBD1 as a possible D gene (6 bases). The CDR3 runs to 13 residues. CDR1 is MDHEN, CDR2 SYDVKM, per germline. V was cut by 10 bases and J by 4 bases, with 16 bases left in between. CDR3 region: CATHFTGTTEAFF. CDR3 in DNA: TGTGCCACTCATTTCACAGGGACCACTGAAGCTTTCTTT. Complete variable domain (other parts from reference TRBV28 and TRBJ1-1): DVKVTQSSRYLVKRTGEKVFLECVQDMDHENMFWYRQDPGLGLRLIYFSYDVKMKEKGDIPEGYSVSREKKERFSLILESASTNQTSMYLCATHFTGTTEAFFGQGTRLTVV.

This clone is a singleton in its sample. This rearrangement joins TRBV5-5 to TRBJ2-2, with D possibly matching TRBD1 (6 bases). Germline V CDR1 and CDR2: SGHKS, YYEKEE (reference sequence). V was cut by 3 bases and J by 0 bases, with 12 bases left in between. The CDR3 is 16 amino acids. The CDR3 region is CASSSTTGTNTGELFF. The CDR3, as DNA: TGTGCCAGCAGCTCTACGACAGGAACGAACACCGGGGAGCTGTTTTTT.

The chain joins TRBV30 to TRBJ1-6, with no clear D. From germline, CDR1 is GTSNPN and CDR2 SVGIG (reference sequence). Trimming cost V 0 bases and J 7 bases, with 7 bases left between them. The CDR3 is made up of 13 amino acids. The CDR3 region is CAWSVLLNSPLHF. The CDR3 bases are TGTGCCTGGAGTGTACTTTTGAATTCACCCCTCCACTTT.

J is TRBJ1-2 and V is TRBV4-1; TRBD1 might be the D (6 bases). CDR3 length: 15 amino acids. The germline V and J ends were trimmed by 4 bases and 9 bases, with 21 bases remaining between them. Germline V gene lookup returns CDR1 MGHRA and CDR2 YSYEKL. This CDR3 reads CASSPTSVQQGSYTF. The CDR3 bases are TGCGCCAGCAGCCCTACGTCGGTACAGCAGGGGAGCTACACCTTC.

The chain combines TRBV9 with TRBJ2-2, with no clear D. The CDR3 spans 13 residues. The germline V and J ends were trimmed by 2 bases and 5 bases, with 7 bases remaining between them. Germline-derived CDR1 and CDR2 are SGDLS and YYNGEE. CDR3 bases: TGTGCCAGCAGCGTCGGTCGAACCGGGGAGCTGTTTTTT. Translation: CASSVGRTGELFF. Variable domain in full (rest from reference TRBV9 and TRBJ2-2): DSGVTQTPKHLITATGQRVTLRCSPRSGDLSVYWYQQSLDQGLQFLIQYYNGEERAKGNILERFSAQQFPDLHSELNLSSLELGDSALYFCASSVGRTGELFFGEGSRLTVL.

V gene TRBV28 combines with J gene TRBJ1-1, with TRBD1 matching over 10 bases. CDR1 and CDR2 (germline): MDHEN, SYDVKM. The J segment lost 4 bases and the V segment lost 2 bases, leaving 7 bases of the junction unmatched. The CDR3 has 16 amino acids. CDR3 DNA sequence: TGTGCCAGCAGTTTAGGAGGACAGGGGGGTACCACTGAAGCTTTCTTT. It codes for CASSLGGQGGTTEAFF.

J is TRBJ2-7 and V is TRBV5-1, with 7 bases matching TRBD2. Looked up from germline, CDR1 is SGHRS and CDR2 is YFSETQ. The ends lost 0 bases at V and 2 bases at J; junction bases unmatched: 2. This CDR3 has 14 amino acids. The CDR3 is CASSLGDYAYEQYF. CDR3 coding DNA: TGCGCCAGCAGCTTGGGGGACTACGCCTACGAGCAGTACTTC. Variable domain in full (rest from reference TRBV5-1 and TRBJ2-7): KAGVTQTPRYLIKTRGQQVTLSCSPISGHRSVSWYQQTPGQGLQFLFEYFSETQRNKGNFPGRFSGRQFSNSRSEMNVSTLELGDSALYLCASSLGDYAYEQYFGPGTRLTVT.

A single count supports this clone. V and J are TRBV6-2 or TRBV6-3 and TRBJ2-7; 9 positions agree with TRBD1. The CDR3 runs 15 residues. V was pared by 5 bases and J by 5 bases, with 10 bases of the junction left unmatched. Per the germline V gene, CDR1 is MNHEY and CDR2 is SVGEGT. CDR3 protein: CASSRPGQGPNEQYF. In nucleotides, the CDR3 is TGTGCCAGCAGTCGACCGGGACAGGGTCCCAACGAGCAGTACTTC.

The V gene is TRBV5-8, the J gene TRBJ1-4, with 9 bases that match TRBD1. CDR1 is SGHTS, CDR2 YDEGEE, per germline. V shed 2 bases and J 7 bases; nucleotides not matched to a gene: 12. CDR3 size: 17 residues. CDR3: CASSFGRVTGGGEKLFF. The CDR3, as DNA: TGTGCCAGCAGCTTCGGGAGGGTAACAGGGGGCGGTGAAAAACTGTTTTTT.

The rearrangement joins TRBV6-5 to TRBJ1-2, with 10 positions matching TRBD1. CDR1 is MNHEY and CDR2 is SVGAGI in the germline V gene. CDR3 length equals 13 residues. V trimming: 6 bases; J trimming: 5 bases; junction bases outside the gene matches: 3. The CDR3 nucleotides read TGTGCCAGCAGCCGACAGGGGGCGTATGGCTACACCTTC. Translation: CASSRQGAYGYTF.

The chain joins TRBV5-6 to TRBJ2-7, with unresolved D. This CDR3 spans 15 amino acids. Trimming removed 0 bases at V and 2 bases at J, with 12 bases between. Germline V gene lookup returns CDR1 SGHDT and CDR2 YYEEEE. The CDR3 reads CASSLEPGATYEQYF. The CDR3 DNA is TGTGCCAGCAGCTTGGAGCCCGGAGCCACCTACGAGCAGTACTTC.

This clone showed up just once. The V gene is TRBV6-5, the J gene TRBJ1-3; D perhaps matches TRBD1 (5 bases). In germline, CDR1 is MNHEY, CDR2 SVGAGI. The CDR3 has 14 amino acids. V lost 7 bases to trimming and J lost 4 bases, with 14 bases between them. CDR3 bases: TGTGCCAGCACGTCGGGGGTGGCCGGAAACACCATATATTTT. Translated: CASTSGVAGNTIYF.

The genes are TRBV19 and TRBJ2-2; D ambiguous. CDR1 is LNHDA, CDR2 SQIVND, per germline (reference sequence). Trimming took 0 bases from V and 0 from J, leaving 8 bases between them. The CDR3 runs to 16 residues. Here the CDR3 reads CASSIDRGANTGELFF. The CDR3 DNA is TGTGCCAGTAGTATAGATCGAGGCGCGAACACCGGGGAGCTGTTTTTT.

V usage is TRBV6-5 and J usage is TRBJ2-3; 12 positions agree with TRBD1. The CDR3 loop spans 14 amino acids. With 6 bases clipped from V and 4 bases from J, the junction kept 2 bases outside the gene matches. CDR1 MNHEY and CDR2 SVGAGI come from the germline V gene. This CDR3 is CASRRDRGPDTQYF. The CDR3 DNA sequence: TGTGCCAGCAGGCGGGACAGGGGGCCAGATACGCAGTATTTT.

The J gene is TRBJ1-3, the V gene TRBV11-2; perhaps TRBD1 as D (5 bases). The V and J ends lost 1 base and 0 bases respectively, with 13 bases between them. The CDR3 runs to 17 residues. CDR1 is SGHAT and CDR2 is FQNNGV in the germline V gene. As DNA, the CDR3 is TGTGCCAGCAGCTTAGTTTCCGGGACTTTCTCTGGAAACACCATATATTTT. It codes for CASSLVSGTFSGNTIYF.

DNA of the CDR3: TGTGCCAGCCTCCGAGGGGAGGCCTTCATGAACACTGAAGCTTTCTTT. Its protein product is CASLRGEAFMNTEAFF. The chain is built from TRBV28 and TRBJ1-1, with D maybe TRBD1 (5 bases). The V and J ends lost 8 bases and 0 bases respectively, with 19 bases between them. CDR1 and CDR2 (germline): MDHEN, SYDVKM. The CDR3 sequence is 16 residues long. Filled out from reference TRBV28 and TRBJ1-1, the complete variable domain reads DVKVTQSSRYLVKRTGEKVFLECVQDMDHENMFWYRQDPGLGLRLIYFSYDVKMKEKGDIPEGYSVSREKKERFSLILESASTNQTSMYLCASLRGEAFMNTEAFFGQGTRLTVV.

This chain joins TRBV19 and TRBJ1-1, with D uncertain. V lost 6 bases and J lost 8, with 19 bases in between. CDR3 size: 14 residues. The germline V gene has CDR1 LNHDA and CDR2 SQIVND (reference sequence). The chain's CDR3 is CASRNIGGPLEAFF. The CDR3 DNA follows: TGTGCCAGTAGAAATATCGGAGGGCCCCTGGAAGCTTTCTTT.

The V gene is TRBV19, the J gene TRBJ1-2; 7 nucleotides agree with TRBD1. Unmatched junction bases numbered 10, after V lost 4 bases and J lost 5 bases. The CDR3 runs 15 residues. CDR1 and CDR2 (germline): LNHDA, SQIVND (reference sequence). CDR3 sequence reads: CASSTHSGQSYGYTF. CDR3 bases: TGTGCCAGTAGTACCCACTCGGGACAGTCTTATGGCTACACCTTC.

This clone was observed a handful of times. The CDR3 coding sequence is TGTGCCAGCAGCTTGGTCAGGGGGGCCGAGCAGTACTTC. It is translated as CASSLVRGAEQYF. The chain is built from TRBV5-6 and TRBJ2-7; tentative D call: TRBD1 (7 bases). This CDR3 contains 13 residues. V shed 0 bases and J shed 6 bases, with 10 bases lying between them. Germline-derived CDR1 and CDR2 are SGHDT and YYEEEE.

The rearrangement joins TRBV5-1 to TRBJ2-5, with D hard to call. Trimming stripped 5 bases from V and 2 bases from J, with 13 bases between. Germline-derived CDR1 and CDR2 are SGHRS and YFSETQ. This CDR3 contains 14 residues. The CDR3 DNA reads as TGCGCCAGCAGGGTCGGGTCACCACAAGAGACCCAGTACTTC. Translation gives CASRVGSPQETQYF.

The rearrangement uses TRBV10-3 and TRBJ1-2; TRBD1 is a possible D gene (6 bases). The CDR3 is 15 amino acids. CDR1 is ENHRY and CDR2 is SYGVKD in the germline V gene. V lost 4 bases and J lost 8, with 20 bases in between. CDR3 coding DNA: TGTGCCATCAGTGCCTACAGGGACCGTTCGGGGGGCTACACCTTC. It specifies CAISAYRDRSGGYTF.

The V and J genes are TRBV5-1 and TRBJ1-2, with 7 positions matching TRBD1. Unmatched junction bases numbered 11, after V lost 4 bases and J lost 5 bases. The CDR3 is made up of 15 amino acids. Germline CDR1 and CDR2: SGHRS and YFSETQ. The CDR3 DNA sequence: TGCGCCAGCAGCCACGAGTTCCGGGACAGATATGGCTACACCTTC. Protein sequence: CASSHEFRDRYGYTF.

This clone was counted a single time. The rearrangement joins TRBV5-1 to TRBJ1-1; perhaps TRBD1 as D (5 bases). CDR3 size: 15 residues. With 7 bases removed from V and 0 bases from J, the gap between germline ends came to 16 bases. Germline values: CDR1 SGHRS, CDR2 YFSETQ. The CDR3 region is CASGWNTDMNTEAFF. CDR3 in DNA: TGCGCCAGCGGATGGAATACGGACATGAACACTGAAGCTTTCTTT. Filled out from reference TRBV5-1 and TRBJ1-1, the complete variable domain reads KAGVTQTPRYLIKTRGQQVTLSCSPISGHRSVSWYQQTPGQGLQFLFEYFSETQRNKGNFPGRFSGRQFSNSRSEMNVSTLELGDSALYLCASGWNTDMNTEAFFGQGTRLTVV.

This clone was recorded a few times. The rearrangement links TRBV10-3 to TRBJ2-7, with 12 bases aligning to TRBD1. The trim removed 6 bases at V and 7 bases at J, leaving 7 bases unmatched. This CDR3 contains 14 residues. Looked up from germline, CDR1 is ENHRY and CDR2 is SYGVKD. The DNA for the CDR3 is TGTGCCATCAGAGCCGGGACAGGGGGCCCGGAGCAGTACTTC. This sequence encodes CAIRAGTGGPEQYF.

V and J are TRBV5-1 and TRBJ2-2; the D gene is possibly TRBD2 (5 bases). Between the trimmed V and J ends, which lost 0 bases and 3 bases, there was a span of 21 bases. This CDR3 has 19 residues. Germline V gene sequence: CDR1 SGHRS, CDR2 YFSETQ. CDR3 in amino acids: CASSLDPSGRRADTGELFF. For the CDR3, the DNA is TGCGCCAGCAGCTTGGACCCCAGCGGCCGGCGCGCGGACACCGGGGAGCTGTTTTTT.

In the case of this clone: Additional DNA sequences in this sample encode the identical CDR3. This chain uses TRBV3-1 (or the pseudogene TRBV3-2) with TRBJ1-5, with D unclear. The germline V and J ends were trimmed by 1 base and 4 bases, with 11 bases remaining between them. The CDR3 extends over 15 amino acids. The germline V gene encodes CDR1 LGHDT and CDR2 YNNKEL (reference sequence). The CDR3 loop reads CASSQGHRVNQPQHF. The CDR3 nucleotides are TGTGCCAGCAGCCAAGGGCATCGGGTTAATCAGCCCCAGCATTTT.